The 3 T cell receptor beta chains presented below share a single source sample, sequenced in a study of shared clonotypes between healthy human individuals. Only in-frame clones appear in the TCRdb table, and some are missing; sequencing was by immunoSEQ multiplex PCR. The sample lists a few million clones; 85% to 95% were seen once. The specimen was naive CD4+ T cells from PBMCs. As for subset: CD45RA+ positively selected. Receptors were obtained from a man aged 18 to 29 in good health. Some clones in this sample may be carry-over from other donors' samples.

As concerns this clone: The sample carries other DNA sequences with the same CDR3. V is TRBV7-2 and J is TRBJ1-1, with D maybe TRBD1 (5 bases). The CDR3 consists of 13 residues. Germline CDR1 and CDR2: SGHTA and FQGNSA. The V end was cut by 5 bases, the J end by 1 base, with 8 bases between. The CDR3 nucleotides are TGTGCCAGCAGCGCCGACAGGAACACTGAAGCTTTCTTT. It encodes CASSADRNTEAFF. Using reference TRBV7-2 and TRBJ1-1 for the parts outside the CDR3, the full variable domain is GAGVSQSPSNKVTEKGKDVELRCDPISGHTALYWYRQSLGQGLEFLIYFQGNSAPDKSGLPSDRFSAERTGGSVSTLTIQRTQQEDSAVYLCASSADRNTEAFFGQGTRLTVV.

The chain has TRBV4-1 and TRBJ2-7; 11 bases line up with TRBD1. CDR3 length: 13 residues. The germline V gene has CDR1 MGHRA and CDR2 YSYEKL. Losses at the gene ends were 4 bases for V and 5 bases for J; bases not matched to a gene: 1. This CDR3 is CASSRGQGDEQYF. The CDR3 DNA is TGCGCCAGCAGCCGGGGACAGGGGGACGAGCAGTACTTC.

In its sample, this clone was seen once. The rearrangement uses TRBV5-1 and TRBJ1-2; a possible D gene is TRBD1 (6 bases). CDR3 length: 15 amino acids. Germline CDR1 SGHRS, CDR2 YFSETQ. Between the trimmed V and J ends, which lost 0 bases and 2 bases, there was a span of 11 bases. The CDR3 loop reads CASSLASGANYGYTF. The CDR3 DNA is TGCGCCAGCAGCTTGGCCTCAGGGGCCAACTATGGCTACACCTTC.